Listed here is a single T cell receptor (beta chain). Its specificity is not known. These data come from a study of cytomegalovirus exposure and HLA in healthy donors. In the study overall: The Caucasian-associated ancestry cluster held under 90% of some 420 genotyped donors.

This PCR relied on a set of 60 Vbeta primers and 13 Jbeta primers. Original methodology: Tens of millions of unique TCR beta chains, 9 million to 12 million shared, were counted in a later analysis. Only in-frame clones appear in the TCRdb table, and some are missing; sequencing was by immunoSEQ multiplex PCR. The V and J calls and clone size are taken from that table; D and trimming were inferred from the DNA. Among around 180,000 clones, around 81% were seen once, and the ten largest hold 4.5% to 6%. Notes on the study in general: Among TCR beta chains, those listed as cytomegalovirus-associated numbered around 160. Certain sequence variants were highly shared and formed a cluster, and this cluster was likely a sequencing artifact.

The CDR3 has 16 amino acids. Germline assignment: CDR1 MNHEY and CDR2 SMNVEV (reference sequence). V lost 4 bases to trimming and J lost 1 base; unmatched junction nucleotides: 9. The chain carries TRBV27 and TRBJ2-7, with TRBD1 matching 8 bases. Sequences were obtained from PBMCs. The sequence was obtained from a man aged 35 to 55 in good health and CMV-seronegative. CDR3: CASSYFGRGRSYEQYF. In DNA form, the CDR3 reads TGTGCCAGCAGTTATTTTGGCAGGGGGCGGTCCTACGAGCAGTACTTC.